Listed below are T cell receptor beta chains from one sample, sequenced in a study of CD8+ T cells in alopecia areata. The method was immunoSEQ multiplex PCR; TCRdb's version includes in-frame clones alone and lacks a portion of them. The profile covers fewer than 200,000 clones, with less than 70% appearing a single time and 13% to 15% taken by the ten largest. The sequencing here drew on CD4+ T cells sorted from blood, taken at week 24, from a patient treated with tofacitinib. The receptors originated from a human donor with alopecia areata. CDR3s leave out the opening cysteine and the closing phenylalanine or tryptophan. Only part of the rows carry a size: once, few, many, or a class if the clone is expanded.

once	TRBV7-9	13	ASSSRDPENTEAF
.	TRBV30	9	AWTGRDTQY
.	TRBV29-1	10	SPPGQGNGYT
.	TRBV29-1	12	SVVTGTGNYGYT
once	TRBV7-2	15	ASSLVTGTGGRETQY
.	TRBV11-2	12	ASSSAGGVVKLF
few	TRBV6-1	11	ASMFLGDTEAF
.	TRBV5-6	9	ASSLGSEAF
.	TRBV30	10	AWSRDSYGYT
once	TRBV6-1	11	ASSEAQYQPQH
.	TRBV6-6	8	ASSGTEAF
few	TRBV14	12	ASSPSQRTGELF
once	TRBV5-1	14	ASSPYVQPASYEQY
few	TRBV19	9	ASSIRETQY
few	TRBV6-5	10	ASSPGYYGYT
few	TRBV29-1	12	SVEAQLGPGEAF
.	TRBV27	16	ASSLVSGRLGGNQPQH
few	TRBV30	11	AWSAQYTGELF
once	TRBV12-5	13	ASGLTGGNTGELF
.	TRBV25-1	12	ASSRETYNSPLH
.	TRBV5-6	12	ASSLPGSYNEQF
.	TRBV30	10	AWEGRGLEQY
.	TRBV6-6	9	ASSSAGEQF
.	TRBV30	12	AWSVLAATGELF
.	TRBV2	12	ASSPQGNNSPLH
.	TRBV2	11	ASREGSYNEQF
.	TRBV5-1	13	ASSLGAGADSPLH
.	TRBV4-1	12	ASSQPGSAGTQY
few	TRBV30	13	ACGSGTGVADTQY
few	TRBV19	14	ASSPDSGYTYNEQF
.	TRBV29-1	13	SGTSGTAYKETQY
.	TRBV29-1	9	LVGVQETQY
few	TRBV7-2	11	ASSPPDGGEQF
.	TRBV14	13	ASSLTPGQGNIQY
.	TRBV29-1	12	SVRTAGLQETQY
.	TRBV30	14	AWIFGPGTGTNGYT
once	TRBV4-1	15	ASSLTVTTINTGELF
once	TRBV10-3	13	AISEDRGRNTEAF
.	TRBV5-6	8	ASSFETQY